This entry describes one TCR beta chain. In germline, CDR1 is SGHDN, CDR2 FVKESK. The length of the CDR3 is 16 residues. V was trimmed by 8 bases and J by 0 bases, leaving 18 bases between them. The data stem from a study of blood T cell repertoires in COVID-19. This table comes from immunoSEQ multiplex PCR, and its TCRdb copy is limited to in-frame clones, with some not included. The sample has roughly 500,000 clones, approximately 90% seen once; the top ten hold more than 7.5%. The rearrangement joins TRBV14 to TRBJ2-3; D remains unclear. The sample was PBMCs or T cells enriched from blood (not recorded which). The origin of this receptor is a woman in her sixties or seventies who had recovered from COVID-19. CDR3 DNA: TGTGCCAGCCAAATCAAAATTAGAGGTAGCACAGATACGCAGTATTTT. It translates to CASQIKIRGSTDTQYF. The entire variable domain, with the rest obtained from reference TRBV14 and TRBJ2-3, is as follows: EAGVTQFPSHSVIEKGQTVTLRCDPISGHDNLYWYRRVMGKEIKFLLHFVKESKQDESGMPNNRFLAERTGGTYSTLKVQPAELEDSGVYFCASQIKIRGSTDTQYFGPGTRLTVL.